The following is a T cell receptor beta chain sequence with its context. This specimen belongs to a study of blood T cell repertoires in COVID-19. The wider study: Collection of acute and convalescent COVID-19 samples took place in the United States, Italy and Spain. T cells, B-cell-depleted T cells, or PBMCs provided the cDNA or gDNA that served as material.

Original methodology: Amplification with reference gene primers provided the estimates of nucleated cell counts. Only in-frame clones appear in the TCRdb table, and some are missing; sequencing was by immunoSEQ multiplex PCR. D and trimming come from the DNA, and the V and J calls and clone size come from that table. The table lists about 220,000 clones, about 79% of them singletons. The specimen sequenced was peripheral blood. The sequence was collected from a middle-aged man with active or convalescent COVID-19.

The CDR3 sequence is CASSVGPGYTF. In nucleotides, the CDR3 is TGTGCCAGTTCCGTGGGGCCTGGCTACACCTTC. This chain uses TRBV19 with TRBJ1-2; D might be TRBD1 (5 bases). Per germline, CDR1 LNHDA and CDR2 SQIVND (reference sequence). The CDR3 runs to 11 residues. V was shortened by 8 bases and J by 7 bases, with 11 bases between the two germline ends. Together with reference TRBV19 and TRBJ1-2, the CDR3 gives the full variable domain: DGGITQSPKYLFRKEGQNVTLSCEQNLNHDAMYWYRQDPGQGLRLIYYSQIVNDFQKGDIAEGYSVSREKKESFPLTVTSAQKNPTAFYLCASSVGPGYTFGSGTRLTVV.